A single sample gave rise to the 22 T cell receptor beta chains below, sequenced in a study of technical replicates of blood from several donors listed by TCRdb under 2017. Preparation of the library involved the immunoSEQ multiplex PCR assay. Sourced from immuneACCESS, this table was stored by TCRdb with only in-frame sequences that have V and J called. A share of the clones is absent; for the studies checked, an unresolved V gene accounts for under half, and the remainder has no known explanation. Counted in this sample were tens of thousands of clones; roughly 95% of them appeared once. The ten largest clones add up to around 0.4% of the sample. Material: T cells isolated from PBMCs. The receptors here all came from a human donor in good health.

The CDR3 DNA reads as TGCGCCAGCAGCTTATGGACAGAGCCCTATGGCTACACCTTC. Its protein product is CASSLWTEPYGYTF. The rearrangement joins TRBV5-1 to TRBJ1-2, with D possibly matching TRBD1 (6 bases). CDR1 and CDR2 (germline): SGHRS, YFSETQ. The CDR3 loop spans 14 amino acids. V was cut by 2 bases and J by 4 bases, with 12 bases left in between. The full variable domain, rest sourced from reference TRBV5-1 and TRBJ1-2, is KAGVTQTPRYLIKTRGQQVTLSCSPISGHRSVSWYQQTPGQGLQFLFEYFSETQRNKGNFPGRFSGRQFSNSRSEMNVSTLELGDSALYLCASSLWTEPYGYTFGSGTRLTVV.

The chain's CDR3 is CASSLSNLNTEAFF. Here the CDR3 DNA reads TGTGCCAGCAGTTTATCTAACCTAAACACTGAAGCTTTCTTT. The chain couples TRBV27 to TRBJ1-1; the D is unclear. Germline V lookup: CDR1 MNHEY, CDR2 SMNVEV (reference sequence). V gave up 0 bases and J gave up 2 bases, with 7 bases separating them. The CDR3 spans 14 residues.

In this sample, this clone turned up once. CDR3 region: CAISPGLAKETQYF. In nucleotides, the CDR3 is TGTGCCATCAGTCCGGGACTAGCAAAGGAGACCCAGTACTTC. The chain uses TRBV10-3 and TRBJ2-5; 9 positions match TRBD2. This CDR3 has 14 residues. Germline CDR1 is ENHRY and CDR2 is SYGVKD. The V segment lost 5 bases and the J segment 5 bases; nucleotides outside the gene matches: 6.

This rearrangement joins TRBV10-3 to TRBJ1-1; the D is unclear. This CDR3 is built from 13 residues. Germline V gene lookup returns CDR1 ENHRY and CDR2 SYGVKD. Trimming shortened V by 7 bases and J by 2 bases, and 11 bases separated the two germline ends. CDR3 sequence (DNA): TGTGCCATCAAGCTCGGGGAAAACACTGAAGCTTTCTTT. Translating it yields CAIKLGENTEAFF.

V usage is TRBV11-2 and J usage is TRBJ2-5, with D perhaps matching TRBD2 (7 bases). CDR1 SGHAT and CDR2 FQNNGV come from the germline V gene. The CDR3 loop spans 17 amino acids. Trimming took off 1 base at V and 4 bases at J, with 19 bases between the two ends. CDR3 sequence (DNA): TGTGCCAGCAGCTTAGTACCGCTCGGGGGGCCAGCAGAGACCCAGTACTTC. Translation gives CASSLVPLGGPAETQYF.

This chain joins TRBV19 and TRBJ2-1, with 8 bases fitting TRBD2. The V gene's germline CDR1 is LNHDA and CDR2 SQIVND (reference sequence). CDR3 length: 15 residues. Unmatched junction bases numbered 10, after V lost 10 bases and J lost 2 bases. The CDR3 nucleotides are TGTGCCACCCAAATCAGCGGGAGTACCTACAATGAGCAGTTCTTC. Translated, it gives CATQISGSTYNEQFF.

The rearrangement joins TRBV19 to TRBJ2-7, with 8 bases aligning to TRBD1. The CDR3 is made up of 15 amino acids. V trimming: 5 bases; J trimming: 6 bases; junction bases outside the gene matches: 12. Per the germline V gene, CDR1 is LNHDA and CDR2 is SQIVND (reference sequence). The chain's CDR3 is CASSVSGTGDSEQYF. CDR3 DNA sequence: TGTGCCAGTAGTGTTTCCGGGACAGGTGATTCCGAGCAGTACTTC.

V is TRBV1 and J is TRBJ2-7; no DNA check was done on the table's D call, TRBD2. TRBV1 counts as a pseudogene. This CDR3 is 15 amino acids long. This chain's CDR3 is CTSSHGLAGAYEQYF. In DNA form, the CDR3 reads TGCACCAGCAGCCATGGACTAGCGGGCGCCTACGAGCAGTACTTC.

The chain has TRBV9 and TRBJ2-3; D is perhaps TRBD2 (6 bases). The CDR3 length is 16 residues. V shed 2 bases and J shed 0 bases, with 13 bases lying between them. Germline CDR1 is SGDLS and CDR2 is YYNGEE. The DNA for the CDR3 is TGTGCCAGCAGCGTTAGCGGATTATCTAGCACAGATACGCAGTATTTT. Its translation is CASSVSGLSSTDTQYF.

This chain uses TRBV5-4 with TRBJ2-7; 8 nucleotides agree with TRBD1. The CDR3 is made up of 15 amino acids. The J segment lost 3 bases and the V segment lost 4 bases, leaving 9 bases of the junction unmatched. Germline V gives CDR1 SGHNT, CDR2 YYREEE (reference sequence). CDR3 coding DNA: TGTGCCAGCAGCCTTACGGACAGGGCCAGCTACGAGCAGTACTTC. Its translation: CASSLTDRASYEQYF.

This chain connects TRBV28 to TRBJ2-7; 7 bases agree with TRBD2. The CDR3 runs to 15 residues. From germline, CDR1 is MDHEN and CDR2 SYDVKM. Germline trimming cut 1 base from V and 1 base from J; bases unmatched to any gene: 4. CDR3 DNA sequence: TGTGCCAGCAGTTTATATCCGGGACTATCCTACGAGCAGTACTTC. Protein product: CASSLYPGLSYEQYF. Full variable domain (outside the CDR3, taken from reference TRBV28 and TRBJ2-7): DVKVTQSSRYLVKRTGEKVFLECVQDMDHENMFWYRQDPGLGLRLIYFSYDVKMKEKGDIPEGYSVSREKKERFSLILESASTNQTSMYLCASSLYPGLSYEQYFGPGTRLTVT.

The gene calls are TRBV6-1 and TRBJ2-1, with a weak D call TRBD2 (5 bases). Trimming took 4 bases from V and 10 from J, leaving 11 bases between them. Germline V lookup: CDR1 MNHNS, CDR2 SASEGT. This CDR3 has 12 amino acids. CDR3 nucleotides: TGTGCCAGCAGTGCCAGCGGCCAAGAGCAGTTCTTC. Its protein product is CASSASGQEQFF.

The genes are TRBV7-3 and TRBJ2-7, with a weak D call TRBD2 (6 bases). The germline CDR1 and CDR2 sequences are SGHTA and FQGTGA. CDR3 size: 11 residues. Trimming cost V 6 bases and J 7 bases, with 10 bases left between them. CDR3 amino acids: CASRYGGEQYF. CDR3 nucleotides: TGTGCCAGCAGGTACGGGGGAGAGCAGTACTTC.

J is TRBJ2-1 and V is TRBV27; TRBD2 might be the D (5 bases). Trimming removed 3 bases from V and 7 bases from J, with 10 bases in between. CDR1 is MNHEY and CDR2 is SMNVEV in the germline V gene (reference sequence). CDR3 length equals 13 residues. CDR3 sequence reads: CASSLGAANEQFF. In DNA, the CDR3 is TGTGCCAGCAGTTTGGGAGCGGCAAATGAGCAGTTCTTC.

This rearrangement joins TRBV16 to TRBJ2-4; 7 nucleotides match TRBD1. Per germline, CDR1 KGHSY and CDR2 FQNENV. The ends lost 4 bases at V and 5 bases at J; junction bases unmatched: 2. CDR3 length: 13 residues. The CDR3 DNA reads as TGTGCCAGCAGCCGGGGGACAGAAAACATTCAGTACTTC. Protein product: CASSRGTENIQYF.

The rearrangement joins TRBV5-6 to TRBJ2-1, with D possibly matching TRBD2 (5 bases). The CDR3 is made up of 14 amino acids. V shed 3 bases and J shed 2 bases, with 9 bases lying between them. Germline V lookup: CDR1 SGHDT, CDR2 YYEEEE. CDR3 sequence reads: CASSWRTTYNEQFF. The CDR3 coding sequence is TGTGCCAGCAGCTGGAGGACGACCTACAATGAGCAGTTCTTC. Filled out from reference TRBV5-6 and TRBJ2-1, the complete variable domain reads DAGVTQSPTHLIKTRGQQVTLRCSPKSGHDTVSWYQQALGQGPQFIFQYYEEEERQRGNFPDRFSGHQFPNYSSELNVNALLLGDSALYLCASSWRTTYNEQFFGPGTRLTVL.

For the CDR3, the DNA is TGTGCCAGCAGCGTAGGTCCAGGGGATGACTATGGCTACACCTTC. This translates into CASSVGPGDDYGYTF. This rearrangement joins TRBV9 to TRBJ1-2; possible D gene TRBD1, 6 bases. The CDR3 totals 15 residues. CDR1 and CDR2 from the germline V gene are SGDLS and YYNGEE. The V end was cut by 0 bases, the J end by 3 bases, with 12 bases between.

V usage is TRBV19 and J usage is TRBJ2-7; 7 nucleotides match TRBD1. This CDR3 is 14 amino acids long. Germline CDR1 reads LNHDA; CDR2 reads SQIVND (reference sequence). J lost 0 bases, V lost 6 bases, and 5 bases had no gene match. The CDR3 reads CASRRGQDSYEQYF. CDR3 in DNA: TGTGCCAGTAGGAGAGGACAGGACTCCTACGAGCAGTACTTC.

This chain uses TRBV7-3 with TRBJ1-2; D is possibly TRBD1 (5 bases). CDR1 and CDR2 (germline): SGHTA, FQGTGA. Trimming left V 5 bases short and J 8 bases short, with 15 bases between. The CDR3 covers 13 residues. In nucleotides, the CDR3 is TGTGCCAGCAGCGACAGTTGGGGTTGGGGCTACACCTTC. It specifies CASSDSWGWGYTF.

The chain is built from TRBV5-6 and TRBJ2-1, with unresolved D. Trimming cost V 6 bases and J 0 bases, with 4 bases left between them. In germline, CDR1 is SGHDT, CDR2 YYEEEE. CDR3 length: 12 amino acids. Here the CDR3 reads CASTHSYNEQFF. Here the CDR3 DNA reads TGTGCCAGCACCCACTCCTACAATGAGCAGTTCTTC.

This chain connects TRBV5-1 to TRBJ1-3, with D unresolved. This CDR3 is 14 amino acids long. The V gene lost 2 bases and the J gene lost 0 bases, with 6 bases spanning the gap. Looked up from germline, CDR1 is SGHRS and CDR2 is YFSETQ. CDR3 sequence (DNA): TGCGCCAGCAGCTTAGGAGACTCTGGAAACACCATATATTTT. Its translation is CASSLGDSGNTIYF.

The gene calls are TRBV10-2 and TRBJ2-1, with TRBD2 matching over 9 bases. CDR3 length: 15 residues. The V gene end was trimmed by 3 bases and the J gene end by 6 bases; junction bases not matched to a gene: 6. CDR1 WSHSY and CDR2 SAAADI come from the germline V gene. The CDR3 coding sequence is TGCGCCAGCAGTGAAGGAGCGGGAGGAGCCAATGAGCAGTTCTTC. This translates into CASSEGAGGANEQFF.